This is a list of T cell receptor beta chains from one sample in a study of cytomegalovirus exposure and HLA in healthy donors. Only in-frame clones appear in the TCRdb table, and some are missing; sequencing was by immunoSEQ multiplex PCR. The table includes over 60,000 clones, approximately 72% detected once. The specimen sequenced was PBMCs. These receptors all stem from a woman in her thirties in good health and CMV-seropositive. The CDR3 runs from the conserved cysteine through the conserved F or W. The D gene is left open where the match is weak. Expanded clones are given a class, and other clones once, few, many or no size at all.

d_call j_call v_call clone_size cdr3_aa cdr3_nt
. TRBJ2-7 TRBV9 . CASSSSWEYEQYF TGTGCCAGCAGCTCCTCGTGGGAGTACGAGCAGTACTTC
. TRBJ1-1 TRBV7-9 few CASSLGGGDTEAFF TGTGCCAGCAGCTTAGGGGGGGGAGACACTGAAGCTTTCTTT
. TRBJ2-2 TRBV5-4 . CASSLRETNTGELFF TGTGCCAGCAGCTTGCGGGAGACGAACACCGGGGAGCTGTTTTTT
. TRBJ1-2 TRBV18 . CASSDTVNYGYTF TGTGCCAGCTCGGACACCGTAAACTATGGCTACACCTTC
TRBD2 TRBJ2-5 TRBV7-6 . CASSLSGEPQETQYF TGTGCCAGCAGCCTTAGCGGGGAACCACAAGAGACCCAGTACTTC
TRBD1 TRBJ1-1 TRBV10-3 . CAIGTAVNTEAFF TGTGCCATTGGGACAGCCGTGAACACTGAAGCTTTCTTT
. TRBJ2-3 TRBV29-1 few CSADRRTDTQYF TGCAGCGCTGACAGGCGCACAGATACGCAGTATTTT
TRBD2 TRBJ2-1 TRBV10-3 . CAISDSGSAYNEQFF TGTGCCATCAGTGATAGCGGGAGTGCCTACAATGAGCAGTTCTTC
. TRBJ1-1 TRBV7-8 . CASGPPRSVTEAFF TGTGCCAGCGGCCCCCCGCGGTCCGTCACTGAAGCTTTCTTT
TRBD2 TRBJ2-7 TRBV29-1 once CSVEDPGGVYEQYF TGCAGCGTTGAAGACCCGGGGGGGGTCTACGAGCAGTACTTC
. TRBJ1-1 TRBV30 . CAWGQMNTEAFF TGTGCCTGGGGACAGATGAACACTGAAGCTTTCTTT
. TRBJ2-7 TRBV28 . CASSLASSYTYSYEQYF TGTGCCAGCAGTTTAGCGTCTAGCTACACCTACTCCTACGAGCAGTACTTC
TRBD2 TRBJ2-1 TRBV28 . CASSYGSGKGEQFF TGTGCCAGCAGCTACGGTAGCGGGAAAGGTGAGCAGTTCTTC
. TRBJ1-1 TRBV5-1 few CASSLGGWHTEAFF TGCGCCAGCAGCTTGGGGGGCTGGCACACTGAAGCTTTCTTT
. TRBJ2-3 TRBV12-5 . CASGLALTGLLSTDTQYF TGTGCTAGTGGTTTGGCGTTAACGGGACTCTTGAGCACAGATACGCAGTATTTT
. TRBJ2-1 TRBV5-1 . CASSYVGTYNEQFF TGCGCCAGCAGCTACGTTGGGACTTACAATGAGCAGTTCTTC
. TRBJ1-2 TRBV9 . CASSVGVGTPYGYTF TGTGCCAGCAGCGTAGGGGTGGGGACTCCATATGGCTACACCTTC
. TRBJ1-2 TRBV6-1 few CATLGQTYGYTF TGTGCCACTCTCGGACAGACCTATGGCTACACCTTC
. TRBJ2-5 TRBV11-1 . CASSLESRDQETQYF TGTGCCAGCAGCTTAGAGTCGAGGGACCAAGAGACCCAGTACTTC
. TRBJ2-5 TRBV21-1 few CASSKEAHPRGETQYF TGTGCCAGCAGCAAAGAGGCGCACCCAAGGGGAGAGACCCAGTACTTC
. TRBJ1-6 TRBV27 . CASSPGRTKNSPLHF TGTGCCAGCAGCCCCGGGAGAACCAAGAATTCACCCCTCCACTTT
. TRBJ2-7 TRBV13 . CASSLGLENYEQYF TGTGCCAGCAGCTTAGGGCTCGAGAATTACGAGCAGTACTTC
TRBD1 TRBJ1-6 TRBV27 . CASRDRGFGVMGSPLHF TGTGCCAGCAGGGACAGGGGATTCGGGGTTATGGGTTCACCCCTCCACTTT
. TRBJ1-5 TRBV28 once CAVSGNKHQPQHF TGTGCCGTATCCGGGAACAAGCATCAGCCCCAGCATTTT
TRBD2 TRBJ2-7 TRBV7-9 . CASSPSGLAGEGSEQYF TGTGCCAGCAGCCCGAGTGGTCTAGCGGGGGAGGGCTCCGAGCAGTACTTC
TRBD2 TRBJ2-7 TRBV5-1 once CASSPLAERTYEQYF TGCGCCAGCAGCCCCCTAGCGGAACGCACCTACGAGCAGTACTTC
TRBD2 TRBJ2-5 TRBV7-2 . CASSLAGGRIQETQYF TGTGCCAGCAGCTTAGCGGGCGGGAGGATCCAAGAGACCCAGTACTTC
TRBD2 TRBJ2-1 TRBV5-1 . CASSLVSGGRNYNEQFF TGCGCCAGCAGCTTGGTCTCGGGCGGGAGGAACTACAATGAGCAGTTCTTC
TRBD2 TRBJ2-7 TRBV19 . CASSIDSGAGAIDEQYF TGTGCCAGTAGTATAGATTCGGGCGCGGGAGCAATCGACGAGCAGTACTTC
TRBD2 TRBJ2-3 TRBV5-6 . CASSPTGLAGVKDTQYF TGTGCCAGCAGCCCTACGGGACTAGCGGGAGTAAAAGATACGCAGTATTTT
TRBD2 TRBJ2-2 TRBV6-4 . CASKIAGEHTGELFF TGTGCCAGCAAAATAGCGGGAGAGCACACCGGGGAGCTGTTTTTT
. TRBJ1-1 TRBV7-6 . CASSSSGKNTEAFF TGTGCCAGCAGCTCATCCGGGAAGAACACTGAAGCTTTCTTT
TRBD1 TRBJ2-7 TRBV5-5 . CASSPTSRGQTYEQYF TGTGCCAGCAGCCCTACAAGTAGGGGGCAGACCTACGAGCAGTACTTC
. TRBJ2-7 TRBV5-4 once CASSHWGQAEQYF TGTGCCAGCAGCCACTGGGGGCAAGCGGAGCAGTACTTC
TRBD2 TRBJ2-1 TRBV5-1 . CASSSERPGGEQFF TGCGCCAGCAGTTCCGAGCGCCCGGGGGGGGAGCAGTTCTTC
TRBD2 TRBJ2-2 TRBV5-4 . CASSLQAGGTGELFF TGTGCCAGCAGCTTACAAGCGGGGGGCACCGGGGAGCTGTTTTTT
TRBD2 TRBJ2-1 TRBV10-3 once CAISEGKREGLEQFF TGTGCCATCAGTGAGGGGAAAAGGGAGGGGCTTGAGCAGTTCTTC
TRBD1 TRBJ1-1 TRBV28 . CGALGMDRGAEAFF TGTGGCGCTCTAGGCATGGACAGGGGGGCTGAAGCTTTCTTT
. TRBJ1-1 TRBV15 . CATSRDKGENTEAFF TGTGCCACCAGCAGAGATAAGGGGGAGAACACTGAAGCTTTCTTT
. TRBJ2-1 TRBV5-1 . CASSSSGGRNNEQFF TGCGCCAGCAGCTCCTCGGGGGGCAGAAACAATGAGCAGTTCTTC
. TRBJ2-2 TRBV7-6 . CASSLAVSAGELFF TGTGCCAGCAGCTTAGCGGTGAGCGCCGGGGAGCTGTTTTTT
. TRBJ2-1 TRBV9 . CANKGLDNEQFF TGTGCCAACAAAGGACTCGATAATGAGCAGTTCTTC
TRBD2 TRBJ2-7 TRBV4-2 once CASSQGTRSLYEQYF TGTGCCAGCAGCCAAGGGACTAGATCCCTCTACGAGCAGTACTTC
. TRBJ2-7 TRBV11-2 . CASSSQVREQYF TGTGCCAGCAGCTCACAGGTTCGGGAGCAGTACTTC
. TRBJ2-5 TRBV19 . CASSISLAPETQYF TGTGCCAGTAGTATAAGTTTGGCCCCAGAGACCCAGTACTTC
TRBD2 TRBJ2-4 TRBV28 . CASRSSGLAKNIQYF TGTGCCAGCAGATCTAGCGGGTTAGCCAAAAACATTCAGTACTTC
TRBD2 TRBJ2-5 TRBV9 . CASSRSGKQETQYF TGTGCCAGCAGCCGAAGCGGGAAACAAGAGACCCAGTACTTC
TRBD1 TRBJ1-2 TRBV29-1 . CSLHDGTATNYGYTF TGCAGCCTGCACGATGGGACAGCTACTAACTATGGCTACACCTTC